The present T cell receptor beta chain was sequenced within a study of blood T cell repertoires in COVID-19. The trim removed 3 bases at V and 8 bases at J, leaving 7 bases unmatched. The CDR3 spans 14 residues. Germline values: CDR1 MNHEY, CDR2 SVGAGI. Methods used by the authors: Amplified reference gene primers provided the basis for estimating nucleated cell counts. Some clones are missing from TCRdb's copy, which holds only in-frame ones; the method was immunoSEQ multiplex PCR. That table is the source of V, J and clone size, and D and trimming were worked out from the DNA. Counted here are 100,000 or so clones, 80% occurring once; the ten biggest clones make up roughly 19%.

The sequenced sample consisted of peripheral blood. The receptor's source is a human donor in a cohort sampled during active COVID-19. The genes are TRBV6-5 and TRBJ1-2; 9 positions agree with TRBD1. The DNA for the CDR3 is TGTGCCAGCAGTTATTCTGGACAGGGGAGAGGCTACACCTTC. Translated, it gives CASSYSGQGRGYTF.